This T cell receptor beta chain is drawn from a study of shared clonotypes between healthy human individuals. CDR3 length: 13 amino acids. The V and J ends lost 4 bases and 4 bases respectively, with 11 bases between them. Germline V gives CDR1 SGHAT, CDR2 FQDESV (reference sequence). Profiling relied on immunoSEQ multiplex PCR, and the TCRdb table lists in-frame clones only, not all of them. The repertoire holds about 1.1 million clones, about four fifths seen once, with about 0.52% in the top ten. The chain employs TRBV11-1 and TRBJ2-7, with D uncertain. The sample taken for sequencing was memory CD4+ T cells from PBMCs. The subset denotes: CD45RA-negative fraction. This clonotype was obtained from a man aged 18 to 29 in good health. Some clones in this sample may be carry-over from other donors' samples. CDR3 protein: CASSSPYGYEQYF. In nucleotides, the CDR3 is TGTGCCAGCAGCTCACCTTATGGATACGAGCAGTACTTC.